Listed below are T cell receptor beta chains from one sample, sequenced in a study of cytomegalovirus exposure and HLA in healthy donors. Assay: immunoSEQ multiplex PCR; the TCRdb copy retains only in-frame clones and omits some. The sample gives around 250,000 clones, 90% of which show up once; 0.37% is in the top ten. The sequencing input was PBMCs. The receptors stem from a woman between 18 and 29 years old in good health and CMV-seronegative. CDR3s include the opening cysteine and the closing phenylalanine or tryptophan. A D gene is named only where the DNA matches it firmly. For some rows the clone size is stated as once, few or many, or as a class when expanded; others skip it.

size: .
D: TRBD1
J: TRBJ1-4
V: TRBV6-1
DNA: TGTGCCAGCAGTGAAGGGACAGGGGGCCGCATTATGTTTTTT
CDR3: CASSEGTGGRIMFF

size: .
D: TRBD2
J: TRBJ2-1
V: TRBV4-2
DNA: TGTGCCAGCAGCGGAGGAGCGGGGGGACCAAACAATGAGCAGTTCTTC
CDR3: CASSGGAGGPNNEQFF

size: .
D: .
J: TRBJ1-1
V: TRBV27
DNA: TGTGCCAGCAGTCTGGACAGTAACACTGAAGCTTTCTTT
CDR3: CASSLDSNTEAFF

size: once
D: TRBD1
J: TRBJ2-2
V: TRBV4-3
DNA: TGCGCCAGCAGCTTACAAAGGGGGACAGGTGCTGCCGGGGAGCTGTTTTTT
CDR3: CASSLQRGTGAAGELFF

size: .
D: .
J: TRBJ2-5
V: TRBV7-3
DNA: TGTGCCAGCAGCTTACTGCGGGGGCCGCAAGAGACCCAGTACTTC
CDR3: CASSLLRGPQETQYF

size: .
D: .
J: TRBJ1-5
V: TRBV28
DNA: TGTGCCAGCGAGGAGAGCAATCAGCCCCAGCATTTT
CDR3: CASEESNQPQHF

size: .
D: .
J: TRBJ1-2
V: TRBV6-5
DNA: TGTGCCAGCAGTTACGCCGGGGGGATTTATGGCTACACCTTC
CDR3: CASSYAGGIYGYTF

size: once
D: TRBD1
J: TRBJ2-7
V: TRBV18
DNA: TGTGCCAGCTCACCAGGGACAGCAGACTACGAGCAGTACTTC
CDR3: CASSPGTADYEQYF

size: .
D: TRBD1
J: TRBJ2-7
V: TRBV28
DNA: TGTGCCAGCAACCCGGACAGGGTACCTCACGAGCAGTACTTC
CDR3: CASNPDRVPHEQYF

size: .
D: .
J: TRBJ1-3
V: TRBV28
DNA: TGTGCCAGCCTGACTGAGTCTGGAAACACCATATATTTT
CDR3: CASLTESGNTIYF

size: .
D: TRBD1
J: TRBJ2-5
V: TRBV27
DNA: TGTGCCAGCAGTTTAGGGACAGGGATCGGAGAGACCCAGTACTTC
CDR3: CASSLGTGIGETQYF

size: .
D: .
J: TRBJ2-2
V: TRBV7-9
DNA: TGTGCCAGCAGCAGAGCGGACCTGAACACCGGGGAGCTGTTTTTT
CDR3: CASSRADLNTGELFF

size: .
D: TRBD1
J: TRBJ1-6
V: TRBV7-6
DNA: TGTGCCAGCAGCGGGATTGGACAGGGGAATTCACCCCTCCACTTT
CDR3: CASSGIGQGNSPLHF

size: .
D: TRBD2
J: TRBJ2-3
V: TRBV5-1
DNA: TGCGCCAGCTTTGATACGGCGGGGGGGCTCACAGATACGCAGTATTTT
CDR3: CASFDTAGGLTDTQYF

size: .
D: .
J: TRBJ1-1
V: TRBV6-5
DNA: TGTGCCAGCAGTTACTCGGCAGTAATGAACACTGAAGCTTTCTTT
CDR3: CASSYSAVMNTEAFF

size: .
D: .
J: TRBJ2-2
V: TRBV5-4
DNA: TGTGCCAGCAGCTCGGGGCTCGGGGGGCTGGCCGGGGAGCTGTTTTTT
CDR3: CASSSGLGGLAGELFF

size: .
D: .
J: TRBJ1-2
V: TRBV29-1
DNA: TGCAGCGCCGAAGCGTTTGGGGGGTATGGCTATGGCTACACCTTC
CDR3: CSAEAFGGYGYGYTF

size: .
D: .
J: TRBJ1-2
V: TRBV6-5
DNA: TGTGCCAGCAGTTACTCGATTGGTGCAGGGCAAAATGGCTACACCTTC
CDR3: CASSYSIGAGQNGYTF

size: .
D: .
J: TRBJ1-3
V: TRBV7-2
DNA: TGTGCCAGCAGCTTAAGCCACTCTGGAAACACCATATATTTT
CDR3: CASSLSHSGNTIYF

size: .
D: TRBD2
J: TRBJ2-7
V: TRBV4-1
DNA: TGCGCCAGCAGCCAAGAGAATAGCGGGGCCTCCTACGAGCAGTACTTC
CDR3: CASSQENSGASYEQYF

size: .
D: TRBD2
J: TRBJ2-1
V: TRBV4-1
DNA: TGCGCCAGCAGCCAAGAGCGGACTAGCGGGGGTCCCTACAATGAGCAGTTCTTC
CDR3: CASSQERTSGGPYNEQFF

size: .
D: .
J: TRBJ2-7
V: TRBV27
DNA: TGTGCCAGCAGTTTACGCCCCGGCTACGAGCAGTACTTC
CDR3: CASSLRPGYEQYF

size: .
D: .
J: TRBJ1-1
V: TRBV5-1
DNA: TGCGCCAGCAGCCCAGACAGTCTCACTGAAGCTTTCTTT
CDR3: CASSPDSLTEAFF

size: .
D: TRBD1
J: TRBJ1-2
V: TRBV28
DNA: TGTGCCAGCAGTCGACAGGGCTATGGCTACACCTTC
CDR3: CASSRQGYGYTF

size: .
D: .
J: TRBJ2-2
V: TRBV10-1
DNA: TGCGCCAGCAGTGCCCACGAGGTTGACACCGGGGAGCTGTTTTTT
CDR3: CASSAHEVDTGELFF

size: .
D: TRBD2
J: TRBJ2-3
V: TRBV7-9
DNA: TGTGCCAGCAGCTTAGCGACTAGCGCAGATACGCAGTATTTT
CDR3: CASSLATSADTQYF

size: .
D: .
J: TRBJ2-5
V: TRBV6-5
DNA: TGTGCCAGCAGATGGGACTTCCAAGAGACCCAGTACTTC
CDR3: CASRWDFQETQYF

size: .
D: .
J: TRBJ2-2
V: TRBV6-1
DNA: TGTGCCAGCAGTGAGGGCCCCCAAACCGGGGAGCTGTTTTTT
CDR3: CASSEGPQTGELFF

size: .
D: TRBD1
J: TRBJ2-7
V: TRBV28
DNA: TGTGCCAGCAGTTTAGACAGGGAGAGGCCTGCCGAGCAGTACTTC
CDR3: CASSLDRERPAEQYF

size: .
D: .
J: TRBJ2-3
V: TRBV27
DNA: TGTGCCAGCAGTTTAGGGGGGTTCACAGATACGCAGTATTTT
CDR3: CASSLGGFTDTQYF

size: .
D: TRBD1
J: TRBJ1-5
V: TRBV13
DNA: TGTGCCAGCAGCTTGGGGACAGGGGAGCAGCCCCAGCATTTT
CDR3: CASSLGTGEQPQHF